The rows below give T cell receptor beta chains drawn from one sample of a study of regulatory T cells in long-lasting Graves disease. A single record per CDR3 protein comes from TCRdb applying MiXCR to the multiplex PCR reads. The sample has 350,000 to 550,000 distinct CDR3 sequences, 15% seen once. The same specimen was also included in a second study, on T cells in Graves' hyperthyroidism and ophthalmopathy.

The specimen was peripheral blood mononuclear cells (PBMCs), collected at new diagnosis, from a patient treated with antithyroid drugs. The receptors were sampled from a woman in her twenties or thirties with Graves disease. Both conserved end residues are part of each CDR3. D genes are given only for firm matches. Size tells how often a clone was seen (once, few, many) or the class of an expanded clone, and some rows leave it out.

>TRBV5-1|TRBJ2-3|NA|many
TGCGCCAGCAGTCTTCCTTCAGATACGCAGTATTTT
CASSLPSDTQYF
>TRBV28|TRBJ2-1|NA|NA
TGTGCCAGCAGCGGGTCTACCCGCGATGAGCAGTTCTTC
CASSGSTRDEQFF
>TRBV20-1|TRBJ1-1|TRBD1|many
TGCAGTGCTCCCGGACAGGGGGCCGATGAAGCTTTCTTT
CSAPGQGADEAFF
>TRBV20-1|TRBJ2-7|NA|few
TGCAGTGCTATCCGCGGGCAGGGGCTGTACGAGCAGTACTTC
CSAIRGQGLYEQYF
>TRBV5-1|TRBJ2-1|TRBD1|many
TGCGCCAGCAGCGCCGACAGGGGGTCAGGGTACAATGAGCAGTTCTTC
CASSADRGSGYNEQFF
>TRBV5-1|TRBJ2-7|NA|many
TGCGCCAGCAGCTTGGCCGGGCCTACCGGAACCTACGAGCAGTACTTC
CASSLAGPTGTYEQYF
>TRBV7-2|TRBJ2-1|NA|many
TGTGCCAGCAGAGATGTCCCTAACGTTGATGAGCAGTTCTTC
CASRDVPNVDEQFF
>TRBV7-9|TRBJ1-2|NA|few
TGTGCCAGCAGCTTTAACGGGGACGGCTACACCTTC
CASSFNGDGYTF
>TRBV11-2|TRBJ2-5|TRBD1|many
TGTGCCAGCAGCTTAGTCGATCTCTACAGGGGAGTTGAGGAGACCCAGTACTTC
CASSLVDLYRGVEETQYF
>TRBV30|TRBJ2-7|NA|many
TGTGCCTGGAGCGGGAAAGTCTACGAGCAGTACTTC
CAWSGKVYEQYF
>TRBV6-1|TRBJ2-6|NA|few
TGTGCCAGCACCTTCGGGGGTAGGGCCGTCTCTGGGGCCAACGTCCTGACTTTC
CASTFGGRAVSGANVLTF
>TRBV6-2/TRBV6-3|TRBJ2-1|NA|few
TGTGCCAGCAGTCACCTAGGACAAGAGCAGTTCTTC
CASSHLGQEQFF
>TRBV6-5|TRBJ2-1|TRBD2|many
TGTGCCAGCAGTTACTCGGGACTAGCGGGAGGGCGAGCCTACAATGAGCAGTTCTTC
CASSYSGLAGGRAYNEQFF
>TRBV12-3/TRBV12-4|TRBJ2-5|NA|many
TGTGCCAGCACCCAGAACGGGGAGACCCAGTACTTC
CASTQNGETQYF